This T cell receptor beta chain originates from a study of blood T cell repertoires in COVID-19 (TCRdb year 2020). Looking at the study overall: Samples from collaborators originated in the United States, Italy and Spain and spanned both the acute and convalescent phases of COVID-19. The material from the prospective study consisted of cDNA or gDNA derived from T cells, B-cell-depleted T cells, or PBMCs. Samples were obtained from the ongoing ImmuneRACE study (first 160 participants) and from roughly 1,300 subjects provided by 6 global collaborators. The repertoires were made available in a free public database intended to serve as a resource for research on the immune response to SARS-CoV-2. Deeply sampled blood TCRbeta repertoires from subjects exposed to, actively infected with, or recovered from COVID-19 were included in the dataset. Nearly every sample came with metadata listing a de-identified subject ID, COVID-19 status, age in years and sex. Where available, HLA class I and class II types were obtained from metadata supplied by the sample provider rather than from assay-based typing.

Of note for this clone: What this receptor recognizes is not known. Base qualities are not recorded, but no much larger clone differs from it by a single base.

Results the study describes overall, beyond this receptor: The quantity of clinical and demographic metadata differed by source and by participant and was supplied without curation.

TCRbeta CDR3 regions were amplified from genomic DNA using the immunoSEQ Assay, a bias-controlled multiplex PCR. On the study's bioinformatics: Within the assay, amplification of reference gene primers was used to estimate how many nucleated cells each sample contained. To quantify the absolute abundance of each unique TCRbeta CDR3 rearrangement, sequence reads were collapsed and filtered. For each sample, productive Simpson clonality was calculated by taking the square root of Simpson's diversity index across productive rearrangements. TCRdb mirrors the immuneACCESS table, restricted to in-frame sequences. Some clones are absent from its copies; in checked studies, under half trace to an unresolved V gene, and the reason for the others is unknown. D and trimming were read from the DNA, whereas the V and J calls and clone size are those reported in that table. Here the sample has approximately 260,000 clones; roughly 90% occur a single time. The ten top clones hold approximately 7.9% of the sample.

Reading from cysteine to phenylalanine, the CDR3 counts 13 amino acids. Left in the record is the CDR3 DNA by itself, 39 bases read in frame from the first base. A second Seattle source provided samples from volunteer blood donors who had recovered from COVID-19. Collaborating institutions collected whole blood in K2EDTA tubes following their own protocols. For TCRbeta analysis, collaborators shipped samples as frozen whole blood, isolated PBMCs, or DNA extracted from either of those sample types. Sequencing was carried out using peripheral blood. The chain is encoded by TRBV21-1 joined to TRBJ1-1. TRBV21-1 is shown as a pseudogene. The receptor was derived from a man between 60 and 70 years old who had recovered from COVID-19. The sequenced DNA: TGTGCCAGCCTACGTAAATTTACGCCCGAAGCTTTCTTT. It translates to CASLRKFTPEAFF.